Listed below are T cell receptor beta chains from one sample, sequenced in a study of pediatric ulcerative colitis. Some clones are missing from TCRdb's copy, which holds only in-frame ones; the method was immunoSEQ multiplex PCR. Found here are under 15,000 clones, approximately 80% of them singletons; the top ten hold approximately 4.9%. Sequences were obtained from gut tissue. The source of these receptors is a boy between 10 and 17 years old who was a control in a study of pediatric ulcerative colitis. CDR3s include the opening cysteine and the closing phenylalanine or tryptophan. Each record gives: clone size, J gene, CDR3 length, V gene, D gene, CDR3 protein, CDR3 DNA. The D gene is left open where the match is weak. A row's size may be missing; if present it is once, few, many or a size class.

>-|TRBJ2-1|15|TRBV7-9|TRBD2
CASSLRTSGRAEQFF
TGTGCCAGCAGCTTAAGGACTAGCGGGAGGGCTGAGCAGTTCTTC
>-|TRBJ2-7|12|TRBV5-4|-
CASSLDGYEQYF
TGTGCCAGCAGCTTGGACGGCTACGAGCAGTACTTC
>-|TRBJ1-5|15|TRBV7-2|TRBD1
CASSLRQGAGQPQHF
TGTGCCAGCAGCTTGAGACAGGGGGCCGGGCAGCCCCAGCATTTT
>-|TRBJ2-5|16|TRBV11-2|TRBD2
CASSLDRASGPETQYF
TGTGCCAGCAGCTTAGATCGGGCTAGCGGGCCAGAGACCCAGTACTTC
>-|TRBJ2-4|12|TRBV10-3|-
CAISETENIQYF
TGTGCCATCAGTGAGACGGAAAACATTCAGTACTTC
>few|TRBJ2-7|17|TRBV10-3|-
CAISESKARQGTYEQYF
TGTGCCATCAGTGAGTCGAAAGCTCGGCAGGGAACCTACGAGCAGTACTTC
>once|TRBJ2-5|18|TRBV11-2|TRBD1
CASSPRQGGMSWGETQYF
TGTGCCAGCAGCCCCCGACAGGGGGGAATGAGCTGGGGGGAGACCCAGTACTTC
>-|TRBJ2-7|13|TRBV27|-
CASSFRYSYEQYF
TGTGCCAGCAGTTTTAGGTATTCCTACGAGCAGTACTTC
>-|TRBJ2-3|19|TRBV10-3|TRBD2
CAISGRTSGTNRVTDTQYF
TGTGCCATCAGTGGTAGGACTAGCGGGACGAACCGGGTCACAGATACGCAGTATTTT
>-|TRBJ1-1|14|TRBV28|-
CASSLPRRVPEAFF
TGTGCCAGCAGTTTACCCCGCAGGGTCCCTGAAGCTTTCTTT
>-|TRBJ2-3|20|TRBV4-1|-
CASSQDRVGTRGGSADTQYF
TGCGCCAGCAGCCAGGACAGGGTTGGAACTAGGGGCGGGAGCGCAGATACGCAGTATTTT
>-|TRBJ2-7|13|TRBV29-1|TRBD1
CSVDTTGGYEQYF
TGCAGCGTTGATACGACAGGGGGCTACGAGCAGTACTTC
>once|TRBJ1-4|16|TRBV5-8|-
CASSLLGRADNEKLFF
TGTGCCAGCAGCCTGCTTGGAAGGGCGGATAATGAAAAACTGTTTTTT
>once|TRBJ2-5|13|TRBV6-5|-
CASSYQTSGTQYF
TGTGCCAGCAGTTACCAGACGAGTGGGACCCAGTACTTC
>-|TRBJ2-5|14|TRBV2|TRBD1
CASSDSRGRETQYF
TGTGCCAGCAGTGACTCCAGGGGGAGAGAGACCCAGTACTTC
>-|TRBJ2-1|17|TRBV5-1|-
CASSLDSGTPSDYEQFF
TGCGCCAGCAGCTTGGACTCCGGGACTCCCTCCGACTATGAGCAGTTCTTC
>-|TRBJ1-1|15|TRBV27|-
CASSPLGVVNTEAFF
TGTGCCAGCAGTCCCCTTGGGGTAGTGAACACTGAAGCTTTCTTT
>few|TRBJ2-1|10|TRBV7-9|-
CASSFSEQFF
TGTGCCAGCAGCTTCAGTGAGCAGTTCTTC
>-|TRBJ1-2|17|TRBV16|-
CASSQSPAEGLYYGYTF
TGTGCCAGCAGCCAATCACCGGCGGAGGGTTTGTACTATGGCTACACCTTC
>-|TRBJ2-3|11|TRBV20-1|-
CSARDHEADSF
TGCAGTGCTAGAGATCATGAGGCAGACAGTTTT
>-|TRBJ1-1|15|TRBV25-1|TRBD1
CASSANGQANTEAFF
TGTGCCAGCAGCGCCAACGGACAGGCGAACACTGAAGCTTTCTTT
>-|TRBJ2-4|13|TRBV6-5|-
CASRPGSGNIQYF
TGTGCCAGCAGACCCGGGAGTGGAAACATTCAGTACTTC
>-|TRBJ1-2|14|TRBV7-6|-
CASSPSNEGDGYTF
TGTGCCAGCAGCCCCTCCAATGAGGGGGATGGCTACACCTTC
>-|TRBJ2-1|12|TRBV29-1|-
CSVLSQPNEQFF
TGCAGCGTTCTCTCCCAGCCCAATGAGCAGTTCTTC
>few|TRBJ2-3|15|TRBV30|TRBD1
CAWGPGQGSTDTQYF
TGTGCCTGGGGACCGGGACAGGGGAGCACAGATACGCAGTATTTT
>-|TRBJ2-7|14|TRBV2|-
CASMAVPRPYEQYF
TGTGCCAGCATGGCGGTCCCCCGCCCCTACGAGCAGTACTTC
>once|TRBJ2-7|11|TRBV6-1|-
CASSERGEQYF
TGTGCCAGCAGTGAACGGGGCGAGCAGTACTTC
>once|TRBJ2-5|17|TRBV7-6|-
CASSSRGSRVPEGTQYF
TGTGCCAGCAGCTCTAGGGGGAGCCGGGTCCCAGAGGGGACCCAGTACTTC
>-|TRBJ1-3|18|TRBV4-2|-
CASSRRLGSTGNTDTIYF
TGTGCCAGCAGCCGTAGACTTGGGAGTACAGGGAATACGGACACCATATATTTT
>-|TRBJ2-2|14|TRBV18|-
CASSPGGNTGELFF
TGTGCCAGCTCCCCCGGGGGGAACACCGGGGAGCTGTTTTTT
>-|TRBJ2-1|13|TRBV5-1|-
CASSLGIHNEQFF
TGCGCCAGCAGCTTGGGGATCCACAATGAGCAGTTCTTC
>-|TRBJ1-2|15|TRBV9|TRBD1
CASSPGTGNSYGYTF
TGTGCCAGCAGCCCAGGGACAGGGAATTCCTATGGCTACACCTTC
>-|TRBJ2-3|17|TRBV4-1|TRBD2
CASSLTRTSSSTDTQYF
TGCGCCAGCAGCCTCACCAGGACTAGCTCTAGCACAGATACGCAGTATTTT
>-|TRBJ2-3|19|TRBV30|TRBD2
CAWRGGLAERHPSTDTQYF
TGTGCCTGGAGGGGAGGACTAGCGGAGCGCCATCCTAGCACAGATACGCAGTATTTT
>-|TRBJ1-2|16|TRBV5-1|TRBD1
CASSTTTGGADYGYTF
TGCGCCAGCAGCACTACGACAGGGGGCGCGGACTATGGCTACACCTTC
>-|TRBJ1-5|14|TRBV6-6|TRBD1
CASRAQGEVQPQHF
TGTGCCAGCAGAGCACAGGGGGAGGTTCAGCCCCAGCATTTT
>-|TRBJ2-5|15|TRBV5-1|-
CASTPTRPVQETQYF
TGCGCCAGCACCCCCACCAGACCAGTCCAAGAGACCCAGTACTTC
>-|TRBJ2-2|16|TRBV4-3|-
CASSQDVGTNTGELFF
TGCGCCAGCAGCCAAGATGTGGGGACGAACACCGGGGAGCTGTTTTTT
>once|TRBJ2-2|17|TRBV6-1|TRBD1
CASSGPRQGSDTGELFF
TGTGCCAGCAGTGGGCCACGACAGGGATCGGACACCGGGGAGCTGTTTTTT
>-|TRBJ2-7|16|TRBV27|-
CASRIGRPQDAYEQYF
TGTGCCAGCAGGATCGGACGTCCTCAGGATGCCTACGAGCAGTACTTC
>-|TRBJ2-3|16|TRBV30|-
CAWSVITRLSTDTQYF
TGTGCCTGGAGTGTAATAACGCGGCTGAGCACAGATACGCAGTATTTT
>few|TRBJ2-1|16|TRBV5-4|-
CASSIGSGARYNEQFF
TGTGCCAGCAGTATTGGATCGGGGGCGCGATACAATGAGCAGTTCTTC
>-|TRBJ2-2|13|TRBV5-1|-
CASSLVQTGELFF
TGCGCCAGCAGCTTGGTACAGACCGGGGAGCTGTTTTTT
>-|TRBJ2-3|14|TRBV25-1|TRBD2
CASSERGRADTQYF
TGTGCCAGCAGTGAGCGCGGGAGAGCAGATACGCAGTATTTT
>-|TRBJ2-5|16|TRBV7-2|-
CASSLRSLAGLETQYF
TGTGCCAGCAGCTTACGATCTTTGGCGGGACTGGAGACCCAGTACTTC
>-|TRBJ2-3|14|TRBV11-3|-
CASSLGAVTDTQYF
TGTGCCAGCAGCTTAGGGGCAGTCACAGATACGCAGTATTTT
>-|TRBJ2-2|15|TRBV15|-
CATSRVLDSTGELFF
TGTGCCACCAGCAGAGTGTTGGACAGCACCGGGGAGCTGTTTTTT
>-|TRBJ2-1|15|TRBV29-1|-
CSVETGSRNYNEQFF
TGCAGCGTTGAAACAGGGTCCAGAAACTACAATGAGCAGTTCTTC
>-|TRBJ2-1|18|TRBV7-2|TRBD2
CASRGGTSGRTSYNEQFF
TGTGCCAGCAGGGGAGGGACTAGCGGGAGAACGTCCTACAATGAGCAGTTCTTC
>-|TRBJ2-1|18|TRBV25-1|-
CASSDSFFGTASSNEQFF
TGTGCCAGCAGTGATTCTTTTTTTGGGACTGCGAGCAGCAATGAGCAGTTCTTC
>-|TRBJ1-2|16|TRBV5-1|-
CASSPQSGTLNYGYTF
TGCGCCAGCAGCCCTCAATCCGGGACATTGAACTATGGCTACACCTTC
>-|TRBJ2-6|15|TRBV7-9|TRBD2
CASSQSGSRANVLTF
TGTGCCAGCAGCCAGAGCGGGAGTAGGGCCAACGTCCTGACTTTC
>-|TRBJ2-1|12|TRBV11-3|-
CASSLEGNEQFF
TGTGCCAGCAGCTTAGAGGGGAATGAGCAGTTCTTC
>-|TRBJ1-5|14|TRBV4-3|-
CASSMERGGQPQHF
TGCGCCAGCAGCATGGAACGCGGGGGTCAGCCCCAGCATTTT
>-|TRBJ2-2|15|TRBV6-4|TRBD2
CASSDERGHTGELFF
TGTGCCAGCAGTGACGAGCGGGGGCACACCGGGGAGCTGTTTTTT
>-|TRBJ2-5|16|TRBV9|-
CASSVAAGIFQETQYF
TGTGCCAGCAGCGTCGCCGCCGGGATCTTCCAAGAGACCCAGTACTTC
>-|TRBJ2-7|17|TRBV5-1|TRBD1
CASSPDPGTVSSYEQYF
TGCGCCAGCAGCCCCGATCCCGGGACAGTAAGCTCCTACGAGCAGTACTTC